This T cell receptor (beta chain) was documented in a study of post-analysis software for immune sequencing data. Study at large: Some patients lacked subtype; others had relapsing-remitting, secondary progressive or progressive-relapsing disease. General observations from the study: Same-batch samples co-clustered strongly by F measure. Patients with multiple sclerosis recorded significantly lower normalized Chao1 diversity than controls, the study found. Patients carried a few TRBV segments more frequently than controls did, and TRBV5-6, TRBV5-1 and TRBV20-1 were among them.

This clonotype was counted a few times. Its target is unknown. Tagging with unique molecular identifiers was a feature of the TCR beta cDNA libraries. The source material, 1 to 10 million T cells, gave rise to 510,000 or so cDNA molecules. TCRdb reanalysed the PCR reads using MiXCR and keeps one entry per CDR3 protein. Among approximately 770,000 distinct CDR3 sequences listed, roughly 50% were seen once. Germline trimming cut 0 bases from V and 3 bases from J; bases unmatched to any gene: 7. Germline-derived CDR1 and CDR2 are LGHNA and YNFKEQ. There are 17 residues in the CDR3. The chain is built from TRBV4-2 and TRBJ2-1; 8 nucleotides align to TRBD2. Specimen: blood. The TCR comes from a girl under 18 with multiple sclerosis. CDR3 nucleotide sequence: TGTGCCAGCAGCCAAGATCCGGGGCGGGAGGACTACAATGAGCAGTTCTTC. This sequence encodes CASSQDPGREDYNEQFF.